The text below deals with one TCR beta chain. This entry belongs to a study of cytomegalovirus exposure and HLA in healthy donors. PCR used 60 Vbeta primers and 13 Jbeta primers. TCRdb's table, derived via immunoSEQ multiplex PCR, lists solely in-frame clones and lacks some. Altogether about 130,000 clones are present, roughly four fifths being singletons, with the ten largest covering 11%. This CDR3 is built from 13 residues. V shed 7 bases and J shed 0 bases, with 9 bases lying between them. CDR1 is MNHEY, CDR2 SMNVEV, per germline (reference sequence). This sequence originates from a male donor in good health and CMV-seropositive. The sample was PBMCs. The chain is built from TRBV27 and TRBJ1-2, with D possibly matching TRBD1 (6 bases). The CDR3 region has the DNA TGTGCCAGCAAAGGGGGTCCTAACTATGGCTACACCTTC. Translated, it gives CASKGGPNYGYTF.